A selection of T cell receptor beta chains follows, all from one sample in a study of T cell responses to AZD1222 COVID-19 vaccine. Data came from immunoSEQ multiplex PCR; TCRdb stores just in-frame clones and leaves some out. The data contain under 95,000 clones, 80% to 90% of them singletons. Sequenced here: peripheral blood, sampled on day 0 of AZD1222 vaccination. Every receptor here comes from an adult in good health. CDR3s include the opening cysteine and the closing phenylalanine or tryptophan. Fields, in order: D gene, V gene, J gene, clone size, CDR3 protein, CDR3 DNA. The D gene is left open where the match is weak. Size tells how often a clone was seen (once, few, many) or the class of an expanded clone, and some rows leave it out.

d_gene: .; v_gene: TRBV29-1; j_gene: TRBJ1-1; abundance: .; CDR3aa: CSVPAGFDDAEAFF; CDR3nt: TGCAGCGTTCCTGCGGGTTTTGACGATGCGGAAGCTTTCTTT
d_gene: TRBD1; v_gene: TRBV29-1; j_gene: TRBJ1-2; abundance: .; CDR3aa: CSVPLQDRGDGYTF; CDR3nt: TGCAGCGTTCCCCTTCAAGACAGGGGGGATGGCTACACCTTC
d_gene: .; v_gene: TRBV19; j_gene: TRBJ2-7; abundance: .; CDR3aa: CASSIGGAYEQYF; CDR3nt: TGTGCCAGTAGTATTGGAGGGGCCTACGAGCAGTACTTC
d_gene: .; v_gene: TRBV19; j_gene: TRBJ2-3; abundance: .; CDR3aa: CASSITLTGTDTQYF; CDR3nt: TGTGCCAGTAGTATTACGCTCACAGGCACAGATACGCAGTATTTT
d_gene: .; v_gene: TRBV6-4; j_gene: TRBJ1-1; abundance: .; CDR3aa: CASRDTTNTEAFF; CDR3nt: TGTGCCAGCAGGGACACCACGAACACTGAAGCTTTCTTT
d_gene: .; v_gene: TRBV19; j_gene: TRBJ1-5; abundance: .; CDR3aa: CASSPTGSRNQPQHF; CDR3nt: TGTGCCAGTAGTCCGACCGGAAGTAGAAATCAGCCCCAGCATTTT
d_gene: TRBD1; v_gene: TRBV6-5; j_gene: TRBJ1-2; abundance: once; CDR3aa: CASSYDRGVGGYTF; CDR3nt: TGTGCCAGCAGTTACGACAGGGGAGTGGGAGGCTACACCTTC
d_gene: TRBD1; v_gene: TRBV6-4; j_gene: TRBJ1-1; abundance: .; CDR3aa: CASRGQQNTEAFF; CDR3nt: TGTGCCAGCAGGGGACAGCAGAACACTGAAGCTTTCTTT
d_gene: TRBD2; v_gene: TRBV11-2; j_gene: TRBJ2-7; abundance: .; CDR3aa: CASSFAGTSVGEQYF; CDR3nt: TGTGCCAGCAGCTTCGCCGGGACTAGCGTTGGCGAGCAGTACTTC
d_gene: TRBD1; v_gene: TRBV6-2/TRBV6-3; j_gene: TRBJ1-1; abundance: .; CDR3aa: CASSYTQTGANTEAFF; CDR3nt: TGTGCCAGCAGTTACACTCAGACAGGGGCGAACACTGAAGCTTTCTTT
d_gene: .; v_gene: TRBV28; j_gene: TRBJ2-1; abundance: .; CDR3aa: CASSLLVLARGVSYNEQFF; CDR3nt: TGTGCCAGCAGTTTATTGGTTCTAGCCCGGGGAGTCTCCTACAATGAGCAGTTCTTC
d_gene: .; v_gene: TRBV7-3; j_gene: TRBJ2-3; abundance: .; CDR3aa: CASSLNLGLPNTQYF; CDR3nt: TGTGCCAGCAGCTTAAATTTGGGACTGCCTAATACGCAGTATTTT
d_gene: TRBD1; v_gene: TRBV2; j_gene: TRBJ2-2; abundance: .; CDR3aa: CASTQGTANTGELFF; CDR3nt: TGTGCCAGCACTCAGGGGACAGCCAACACCGGGGAGCTGTTTTTT
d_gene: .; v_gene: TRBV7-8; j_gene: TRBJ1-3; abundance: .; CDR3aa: CASSLVPGPSGNTIYF; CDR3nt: TGTGCCAGCAGCTTAGTTCCAGGCCCCTCTGGAAACACCATATATTTT
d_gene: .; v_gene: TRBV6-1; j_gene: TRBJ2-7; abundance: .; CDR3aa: CASSEQGGLRSYEQYF; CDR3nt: TGTGCCAGCAGTGAACAGGGGGGCCTTCGATCCTACGAGCAGTACTTC
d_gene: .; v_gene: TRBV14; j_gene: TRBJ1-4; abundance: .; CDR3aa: CASSQGGFWNEKLFF; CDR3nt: TGTGCCAGCAGCCAAGGGGGATTCTGGAATGAAAAACTGTTTTTT
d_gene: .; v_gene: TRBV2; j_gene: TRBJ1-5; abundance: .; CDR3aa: CASRSQGLGNQPQHF; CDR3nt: TGTGCCAGCAGGAGTCAGGGCTTGGGCAATCAGCCCCAGCATTTT
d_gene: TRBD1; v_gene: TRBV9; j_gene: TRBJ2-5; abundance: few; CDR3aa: CASSETGTGGVETQYF; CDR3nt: TGTGCCAGCAGCGAGACCGGGACAGGGGGCGTCGAGACCCAGTACTTC
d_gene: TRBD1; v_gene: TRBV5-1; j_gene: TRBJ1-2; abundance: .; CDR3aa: CASSLSTGGRGYTF; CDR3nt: TGCGCCAGCAGCTTGTCGACAGGGGGGCGCGGCTACACCTTC
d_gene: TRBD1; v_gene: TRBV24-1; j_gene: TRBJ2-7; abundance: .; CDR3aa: CATSQTGVEQYF; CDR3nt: TGTGCCACCAGCCAGACAGGGGTCGAGCAGTACTTC
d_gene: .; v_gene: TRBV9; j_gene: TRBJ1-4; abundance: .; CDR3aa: CASSVAAVTNEKLFF; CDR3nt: TGTGCCAGCAGCGTAGCTGCAGTCACTAATGAAAAACTGTTTTTT
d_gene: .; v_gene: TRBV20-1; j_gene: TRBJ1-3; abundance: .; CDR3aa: CSASPGAGNTIYF; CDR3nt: TGCAGTGCTAGTCCGGGGGCTGGAAACACCATATATTTT
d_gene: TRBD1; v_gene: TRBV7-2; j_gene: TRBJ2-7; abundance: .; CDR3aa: CASSPNAQGWEQYF; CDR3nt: TGTGCCAGCAGCCCCAACGCACAGGGGTGGGAGCAGTACTTC
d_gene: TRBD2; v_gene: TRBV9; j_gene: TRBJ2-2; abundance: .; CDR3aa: CASSKQREGFTGELFF; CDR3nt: TGTGCCAGCAGTAAGCAGCGGGAGGGGTTCACCGGGGAGCTGTTTTTT
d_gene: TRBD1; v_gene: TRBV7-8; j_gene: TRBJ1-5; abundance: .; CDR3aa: CASSSQGAKGKPQHF; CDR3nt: TGTGCCAGCAGCTCACAGGGGGCAAAAGGGAAGCCCCAGCATTTT
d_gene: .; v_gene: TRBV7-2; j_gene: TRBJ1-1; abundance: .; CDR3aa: CASTLEGFTEAFF; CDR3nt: TGTGCCAGCACCCTAGAGGGGTTCACTGAAGCTTTCTTT
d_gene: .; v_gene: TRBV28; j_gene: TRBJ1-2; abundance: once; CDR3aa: CASYRVGGYTF; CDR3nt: TGTGCCAGCTACAGGGTGGGTGGCTACACCTTC
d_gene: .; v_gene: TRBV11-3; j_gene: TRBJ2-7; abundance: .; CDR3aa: CASSFPGVLYEQYF; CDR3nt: TGTGCCAGCAGCTTCCCCGGGGTCCTCTACGAGCAGTACTTC
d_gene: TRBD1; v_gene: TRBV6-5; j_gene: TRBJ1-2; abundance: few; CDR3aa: CASSSDRAPYGYTF; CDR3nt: TGTGCCAGCAGTTCCGACAGGGCGCCCTATGGCTACACCTTC
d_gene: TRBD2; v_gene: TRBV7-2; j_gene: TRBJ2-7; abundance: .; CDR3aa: CASSLMSASGIVEQYF; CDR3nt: TGTGCCAGCAGCTTAATGTCGGCTAGCGGGATTGTCGAGCAGTACTTC
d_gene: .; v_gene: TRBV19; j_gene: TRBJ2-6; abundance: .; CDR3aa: CASSPPEANVLTF; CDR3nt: TGTGCCAGTAGCCCCCCCGAGGCCAACGTCCTGACTTTC
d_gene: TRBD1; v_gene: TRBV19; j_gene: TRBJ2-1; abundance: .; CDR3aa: CASSMNRGYNEQFF; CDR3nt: TGTGCCAGTAGTATGAACAGGGGTTACAATGAGCAGTTCTTC
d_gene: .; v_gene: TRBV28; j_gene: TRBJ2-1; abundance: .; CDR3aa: CASSLEVAASSYNEQFF; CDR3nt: TGTGCCAGCAGTTTAGAGGTGGCAGCCTCAAGCTACAATGAGCAGTTCTTC
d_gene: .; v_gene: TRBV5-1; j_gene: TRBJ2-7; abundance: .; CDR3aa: CASSLDPGRTYEQYF; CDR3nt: TGCGCCAGCAGCTTGGATCCGGGGAGGACCTACGAGCAGTACTTC
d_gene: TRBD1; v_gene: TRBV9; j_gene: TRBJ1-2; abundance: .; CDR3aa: CASSVGMGDRDGGYTF; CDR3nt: TGTGCCAGCAGCGTAGGGATGGGGGACAGGGACGGTGGCTACACCTTC
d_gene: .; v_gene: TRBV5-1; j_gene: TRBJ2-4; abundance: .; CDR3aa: CASSLGEAKNIQYF; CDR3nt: TGCGCCAGCAGCTTAGGTGAAGCCAAAAACATTCAGTACTTC
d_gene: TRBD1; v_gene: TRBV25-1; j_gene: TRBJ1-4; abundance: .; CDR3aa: CASSELRGQGGNEKLFF; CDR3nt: TGTGCCAGCAGTGAATTGCGGGGACAGGGTGGTAATGAAAAACTGTTTTTT
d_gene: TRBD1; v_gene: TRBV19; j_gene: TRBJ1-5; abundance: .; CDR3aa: CATKQGVQPQHF; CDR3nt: TGTGCCACCAAACAGGGGGTTCAGCCCCAGCATTTT
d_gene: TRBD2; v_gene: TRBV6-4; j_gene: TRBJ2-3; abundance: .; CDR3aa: CASSDSLAGGDTQYF; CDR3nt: TGTGCCAGCAGTGACTCACTAGCGGGAGGGGATACGCAGTATTTT
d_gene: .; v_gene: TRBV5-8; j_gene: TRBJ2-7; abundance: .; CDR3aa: CASSPPWLNGTYEQYF; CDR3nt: TGTGCCAGCAGCCCCCCCTGGTTAAACGGAACCTACGAGCAGTACTTC
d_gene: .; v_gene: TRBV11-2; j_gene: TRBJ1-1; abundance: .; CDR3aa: CASSSNRAGEAFF; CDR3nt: TGTGCCAGCAGCTCTAACAGGGCGGGTGAAGCTTTCTTT
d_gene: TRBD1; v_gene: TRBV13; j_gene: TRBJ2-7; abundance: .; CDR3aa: CASSLAGGGYEQYF; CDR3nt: TGTGCCAGCAGCTTAGCAGGGGGCGGCTACGAGCAGTACTTC
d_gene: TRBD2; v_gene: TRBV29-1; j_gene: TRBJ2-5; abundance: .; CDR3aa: CSVVDSGSSRETQYF; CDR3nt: TGCAGCGTTGTTGATAGCGGGAGTTCGCGAGAGACCCAGTACTTC
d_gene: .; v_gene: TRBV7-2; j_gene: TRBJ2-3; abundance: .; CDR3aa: CASSLMQGSTDTQYF; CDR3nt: TGTGCCAGCAGCTTAATGCAGGGAAGCACAGATACGCAGTATTTT
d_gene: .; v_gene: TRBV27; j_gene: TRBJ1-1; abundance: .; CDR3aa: CASSLWAMNTEAFF; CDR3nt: TGTGCCAGCAGTTTATGGGCTATGAACACTGAAGCTTTCTTT
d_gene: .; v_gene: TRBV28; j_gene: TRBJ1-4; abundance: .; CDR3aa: CASLGGSSTNEKLFF; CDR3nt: TGTGCCAGCCTTGGTGGCTCATCAACTAATGAAAAACTGTTTTTT
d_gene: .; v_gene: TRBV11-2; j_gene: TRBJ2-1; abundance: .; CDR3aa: CASSFGDGGSYNEQFF; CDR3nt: TGTGCCAGCAGCTTCGGGGATGGGGGGAGTTACAATGAGCAGTTCTTC
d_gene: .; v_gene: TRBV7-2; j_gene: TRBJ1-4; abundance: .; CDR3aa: CASTPGATNEKLFF; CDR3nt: TGTGCCAGCACACCGGGAGCAACTAATGAAAAACTGTTTTTT
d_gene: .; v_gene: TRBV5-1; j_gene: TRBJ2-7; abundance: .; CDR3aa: CASSLDVAGTILIEQYF; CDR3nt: TGCGCCAGCAGCTTGGATGTCGCGGGGACGATCTTAATCGAGCAGTACTTC
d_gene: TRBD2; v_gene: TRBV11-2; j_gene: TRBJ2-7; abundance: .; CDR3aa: CASSWTSGSSYEQYF; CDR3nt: TGTGCCAGCAGCTGGACTAGCGGGAGTTCCTACGAGCAGTACTTC